This TCR beta chain was profiled in a study of blood T cell repertoires in COVID-19 (dated by TCRdb to about 2020). Broadly, across the study: Samples covering the acute and convalescent phases of COVID-19 were provided by collaborators in the United States, Italy and Spain. The prospective study material was composed of cDNA or gDNA derived from T cells, B-cell-depleted T cells, or PBMCs. Deeply sampled blood TCRbeta repertoires from subjects exposed to, actively infected with, or recovered from COVID-19 were included in the dataset. The repertoires were made available in a free public database intended to serve as a resource for research on the immune response to SARS-CoV-2. Samples came from the ongoing ImmuneRACE study (first 160 participants) plus 1,254 subjects from 6 global collaborators. A de-identified subject ID, COVID-19 status, age in years and sex were almost always included in the sample metadata. Where available, HLA class I and class II types were taken from metadata supplied by the sample provider and were not determined by assay-based typing. On the study overall, not on this receptor specifically: The quantity of clinical and demographic metadata differed by source and by participant and was supplied without curation.

On this clone: Its cognate antigen has yet to be identified. Per-base quality was not reported, and no clone a single base away is much larger than it.

TCRbeta CDR3 regions were amplified from genomic DNA by means of the immunoSEQ Assay, a bias-controlled multiplex PCR. The study's own analysis went as follows. The number of nucleated cells in each sample was estimated by amplification of reference gene primers within the assay. To quantify the absolute abundance of each unique TCRbeta CDR3 rearrangement, sequence reads were collapsed and filtered. Productive Simpson clonality was computed per sample as the square root of Simpson's diversity index over productive rearrangements. In its TCRdb copy, this immuneACCESS table keeps in-frame sequences only and misses some clones. Where compared with another copy, unresolved V genes explain less than half of these, and the others have no known cause. From that table come the V and J calls and clone size; the DNA was used to work out D and trimming. In all, the sample holds 60,000 to 65,000 clones, and roughly 84% of those were seen once. Around 15% of the sample comes from the top ten.

CDR1 and CDR2, per the germline V gene (reference sequence), are SGHNT and YYREEE. V and J are truncated by 0 bases and 0 bases respectively, leaving an intervening sequence of 10 bases. The CDR3, cysteine through phenylalanine, is 17 amino acids long. The retained sequence is limited to the CDR3, 51 bases, with the frame set at the first base. One collaborating source in Seattle enrolled patients while the patients were actively infected and followed the patients over time throughout the course of disease. The collaborating institutions used their own protocols to collect whole blood in K2EDTA tubes. For TCRbeta analysis, collaborator samples were shipped as frozen whole blood, as isolated PBMCs, or as DNA extracted from either sample type.

Sequencing input: peripheral blood. The sequence links TRBV5-4 to TRBJ2-6; there is no confident call for the D gene. This clonotype was obtained from a man between 60 and 75 years old with COVID-19, enrolled during active disease. The CDR3 sequence is CASSLGGKPSGANVLTF. Read as DNA, the sequence is TGTGCCAGCAGCTTGGGCGGAAAACCCTCTGGGGCCAACGTCCTGACTTTC.